This T cell receptor (beta chain) stems from a study of T cell repertoires in cytomegalovirus infection (dated by TCRdb to the late 2010s). As for the study more broadly: Because public TCR beta signatures pointed to carriage of CMV infection together with the matching HLA type, the HLA type of each donor mattered for the analysis.

The CDR3 runs 15 residues from the cysteine to the phenylalanine. Kept here is only the CDR3 DNA, which spans 45 bases and is read in frame from base 1. V is reduced by 4 bases and J by 3 bases, leaving a spacing of 16 bases between them. Reading the germline V gene (reference sequence) gives CDR1 SEHNR and CDR2 FQNEAQ. The paper as a whole reports these results and caveats: Cumulative frequency of public TCR beta family members discriminated carriers of CMV infection plus the relevant HLA type in this cohort and an independent roughly 330-donor cohort. In the ex vivo response, HLA-C-restricted CMV-specific TCR beta clonotypes were dominant, and in two of eight donors the single most frequent clonotype came from this HLA-C-restricted group.

The instrument given in TCRdb is Illumina HiSeq 1500. TCRdb trimmed public reads at Q25 via fastp, called clones via MiXCR and kept in-frame beta chains. Rows matching on CDR3 protein sequence are summarized as one entry with the most common DNA and genes. The sample has roughly 600,000 distinct CDR3 sequences on record, around 24% of them singletons. The biggest ten clones account for under 8.5% of the sample. Only a few counts were recorded for this clonotype. This clone's antigen is unknown. Nothing much larger sits one base from this clone, and base qualities are not available. The sequence links TRBV7-9 to TRBJ2-7; the D gene is possibly TRBD2, with 6 bases matching. Specimen: CD8+ T cells from PBMCs. This TCR derives from a human donor in good health (CMV status not recorded). Some clones in this sample may be carry-over from other donors' samples. The nucleotide sequence reads as follows: TGTGCCAGCAGCTCACCCCTAAGCGGGCGCTACGAGCAGTACTTC. This encodes CASSSPLSGRYEQYF.